This T cell receptor beta chain was recovered during a study of T cell clones after liver transplantation. Findings and limits, study-wide: Post-transplant time points were not standardized, so conclusions are preliminary. Low donor cell numbers restricted donor-reactive repertoire measurement in a couple of subjects.

CD3+CD4+ and CD3+CD8+ cells were FACS-sorted from thawed unstimulated PBMCs. This CDR3 region has 18 residues. Germline V gives CDR1 MNHEY, CDR2 SMNVEV (reference sequence). The V and J ends lost 2 bases and 4 bases, in that order; junction bases with no gene match: 8. This clone was counted once. Its antigen is as yet unknown. Sequencing was performed with immunoSEQ multiplex PCR; in TCRdb, only in-frame clones are kept and a portion is missing. The profile shows nearly 15,000 clones, approximately 82% of them singletons. The sequence came from a human patient who received a liver transplant. Some T cells may arise from the graft donor. The V and J genes are TRBV27 and TRBJ2-3, with 14 bases lining up with TRBD2. The sample consisted of CD8+ T cells from blood, taken around 44 months after liver transplant. CDR3 sequence (DNA): TGTGCCAGCAGTTTAGGGGGGACTAGCGGGAGCGACGCAGATACGCAGTATTTT. This codes for CASSLGGTSGSDADTQYF.